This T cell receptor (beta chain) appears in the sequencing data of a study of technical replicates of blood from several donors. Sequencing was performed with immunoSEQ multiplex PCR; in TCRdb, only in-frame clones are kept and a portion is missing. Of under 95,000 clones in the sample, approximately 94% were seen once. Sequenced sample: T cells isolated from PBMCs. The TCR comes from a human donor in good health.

CDR3 DNA: TGCGCCAGCAGCTTGGTGGAGATGGGAGGGGCCGCTGAAGCTTTCTTT. Its protein product is CASSLVEMGGAAEAFF. V usage is TRBV5-1 and J usage is TRBJ1-1; a weak D match, TRBD1 (5 bases). V dropped 0 bases and J dropped 6 bases, with 18 bases sitting between them. CDR1 is SGHRS and CDR2 is YFSETQ in the germline V gene. The length of the CDR3 is 16 residues. Full variable domain (missing parts from reference TRBV5-1 and TRBJ1-1): KAGVTQTPRYLIKTRGQQVTLSCSPISGHRSVSWYQQTPGQGLQFLFEYFSETQRNKGNFPGRFSGRQFSNSRSEMNVSTLELGDSALYLCASSLVEMGGAAEAFFGQGTRLTVV.